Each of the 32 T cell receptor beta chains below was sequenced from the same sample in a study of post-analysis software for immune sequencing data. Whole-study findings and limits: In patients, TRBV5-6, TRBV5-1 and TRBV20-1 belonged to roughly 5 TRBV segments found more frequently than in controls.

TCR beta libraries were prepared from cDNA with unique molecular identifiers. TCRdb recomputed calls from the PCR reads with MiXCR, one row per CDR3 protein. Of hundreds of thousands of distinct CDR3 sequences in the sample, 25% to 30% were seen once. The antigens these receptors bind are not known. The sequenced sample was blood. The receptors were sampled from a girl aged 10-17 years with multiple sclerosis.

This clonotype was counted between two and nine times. The CDR3 protein is CAGGAGYGYTF. The CDR3 DNA follows: TGTGCCGGGGGCGCCGGCTATGGCTACACCTTC. The genes are TRBV28 and TRBJ1-2, with a weak D call TRBD1 (6 bases). The CDR3 has 11 amino acids. CDR1 and CDR2 (germline): MDHEN, SYDVKM. Between the trimmed V and J ends, which lost 11 bases and 4 bases, there was a span of 11 bases.

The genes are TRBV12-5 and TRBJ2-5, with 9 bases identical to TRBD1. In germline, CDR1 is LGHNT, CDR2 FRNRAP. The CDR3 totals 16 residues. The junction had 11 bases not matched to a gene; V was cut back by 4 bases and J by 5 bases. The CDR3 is CASGSSPGQGVETQYF. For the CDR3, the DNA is TGTGCTAGTGGTTCCTCTCCGGGACAGGGTGTGGAGACCCAGTACTTC.

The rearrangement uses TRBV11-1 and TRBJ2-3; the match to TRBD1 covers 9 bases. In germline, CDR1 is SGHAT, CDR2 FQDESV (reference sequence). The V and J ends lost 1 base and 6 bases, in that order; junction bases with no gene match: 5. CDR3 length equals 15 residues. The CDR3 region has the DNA TGTGCCAGCAGCTTAGGGGACAGGGCGGAGGATACGCAGTATTTT. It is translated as CASSLGDRAEDTQYF.

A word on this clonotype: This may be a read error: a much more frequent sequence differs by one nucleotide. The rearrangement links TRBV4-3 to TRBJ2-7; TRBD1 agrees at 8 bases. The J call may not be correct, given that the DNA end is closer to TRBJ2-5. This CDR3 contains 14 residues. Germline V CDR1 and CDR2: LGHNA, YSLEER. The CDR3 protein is CASSPSRGRETQYF. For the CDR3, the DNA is TGCGCCAGCAGCCCTAGCAGGGGGCGGGAGACCCAGTACTTC.

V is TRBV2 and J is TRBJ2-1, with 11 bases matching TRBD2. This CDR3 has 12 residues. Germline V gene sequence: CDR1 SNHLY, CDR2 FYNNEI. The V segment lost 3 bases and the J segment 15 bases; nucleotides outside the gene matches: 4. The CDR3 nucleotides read TGTGCCAGCAGTGAGCTAGCGGGGGGCCGGTTCTTC. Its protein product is CASSELAGGRFF.

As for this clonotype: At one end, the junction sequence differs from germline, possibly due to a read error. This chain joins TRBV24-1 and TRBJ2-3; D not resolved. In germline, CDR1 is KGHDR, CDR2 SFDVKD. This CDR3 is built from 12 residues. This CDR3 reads CVTSEATDTQYF. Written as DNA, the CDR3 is TGTGTCACCAGTGAGGCCACAGATACGCAGTATTTT.

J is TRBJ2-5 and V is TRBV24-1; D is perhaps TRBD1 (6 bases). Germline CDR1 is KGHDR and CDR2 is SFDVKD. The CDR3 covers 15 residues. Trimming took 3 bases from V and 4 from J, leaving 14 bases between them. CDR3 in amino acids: CATSDVYQGRETQYF. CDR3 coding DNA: TGTGCCACCAGTGATGTTTATCAGGGGCGAGAGACCCAGTACTTC.

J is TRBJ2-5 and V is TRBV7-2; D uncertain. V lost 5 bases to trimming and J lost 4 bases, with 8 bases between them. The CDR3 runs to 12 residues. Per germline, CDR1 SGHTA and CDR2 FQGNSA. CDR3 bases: TGTGCCAGCAGCATACACGGAGAGACCCAGTACTTC. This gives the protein CASSIHGETQYF.

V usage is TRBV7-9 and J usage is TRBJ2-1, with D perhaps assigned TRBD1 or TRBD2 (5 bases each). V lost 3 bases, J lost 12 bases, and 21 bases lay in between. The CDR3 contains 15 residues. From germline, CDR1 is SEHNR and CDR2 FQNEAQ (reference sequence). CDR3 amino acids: CASSLAGAGWDGQFF. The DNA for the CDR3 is TGTGCCAGCAGCTTGGCCGGGGCCGGATGGGATGGGCAGTTCTTC.

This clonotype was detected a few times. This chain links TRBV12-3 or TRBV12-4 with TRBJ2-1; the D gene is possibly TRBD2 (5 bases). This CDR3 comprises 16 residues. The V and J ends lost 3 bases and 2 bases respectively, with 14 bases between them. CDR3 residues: CASSFRAGQAYNEQFF. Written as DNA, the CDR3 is TGTGCCAGCAGTTTTCGGGCGGGCCAGGCCTACAATGAGCAGTTCTTC.

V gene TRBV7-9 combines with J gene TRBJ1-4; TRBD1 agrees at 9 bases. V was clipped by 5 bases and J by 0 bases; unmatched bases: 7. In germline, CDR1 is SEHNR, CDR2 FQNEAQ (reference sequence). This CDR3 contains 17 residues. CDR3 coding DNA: TGTGCCAGCAGCCCGGGACAGGGCCACCCAACTAATGAAAAACTGTTTTTT. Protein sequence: CASSPGQGHPTNEKLFF.

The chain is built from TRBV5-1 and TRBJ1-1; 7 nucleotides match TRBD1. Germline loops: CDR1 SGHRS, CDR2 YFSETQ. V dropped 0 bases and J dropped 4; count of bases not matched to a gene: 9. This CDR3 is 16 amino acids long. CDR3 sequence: CASSLGRGRGRTEAFF. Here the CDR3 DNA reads TGCGCCAGCAGCTTGGGTAGGGGGCGCGGGCGCACTGAAGCTTTCTTT.

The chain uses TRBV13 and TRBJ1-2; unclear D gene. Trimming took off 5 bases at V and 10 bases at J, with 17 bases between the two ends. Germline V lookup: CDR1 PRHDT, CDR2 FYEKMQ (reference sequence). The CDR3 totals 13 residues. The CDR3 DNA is TGTGCCAGCAGCCCTGCCCCCGGGCCTCCCTACACCTTC. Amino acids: CASSPAPGPPYTF.

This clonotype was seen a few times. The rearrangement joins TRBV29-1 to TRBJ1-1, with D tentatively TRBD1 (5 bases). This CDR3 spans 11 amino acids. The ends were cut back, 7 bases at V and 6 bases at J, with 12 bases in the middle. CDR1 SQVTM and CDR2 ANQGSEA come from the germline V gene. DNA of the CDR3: TGCAGCGCTCGACAGTTGGCTGAAGCTTTCTTT. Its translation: CSARQLAEAFF.

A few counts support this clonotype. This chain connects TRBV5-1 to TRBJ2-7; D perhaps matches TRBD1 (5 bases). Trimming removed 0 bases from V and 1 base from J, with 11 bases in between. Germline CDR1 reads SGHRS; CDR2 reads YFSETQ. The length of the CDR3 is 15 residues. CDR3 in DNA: TGCGCCAGCAGCTTGGGACAAGGGGTGTCCTACGAGCAGTACTTC. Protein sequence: CASSLGQGVSYEQYF.

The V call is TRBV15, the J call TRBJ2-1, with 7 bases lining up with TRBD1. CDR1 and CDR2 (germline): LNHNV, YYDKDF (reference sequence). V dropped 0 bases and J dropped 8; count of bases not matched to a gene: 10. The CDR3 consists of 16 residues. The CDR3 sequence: CATSRDSLVGGDEQFF. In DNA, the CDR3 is TGTGCCACCAGCAGAGATTCCCTGGTAGGGGGCGATGAGCAGTTCTTC.

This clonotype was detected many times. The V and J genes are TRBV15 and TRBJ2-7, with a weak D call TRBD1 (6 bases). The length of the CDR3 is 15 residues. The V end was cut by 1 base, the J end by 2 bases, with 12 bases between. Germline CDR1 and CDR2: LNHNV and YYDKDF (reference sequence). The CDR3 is CATSRVGQGPYEQYF. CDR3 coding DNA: TGTGCCACCAGCAGAGTTGGCCAGGGGCCCTACGAGCAGTACTTC.

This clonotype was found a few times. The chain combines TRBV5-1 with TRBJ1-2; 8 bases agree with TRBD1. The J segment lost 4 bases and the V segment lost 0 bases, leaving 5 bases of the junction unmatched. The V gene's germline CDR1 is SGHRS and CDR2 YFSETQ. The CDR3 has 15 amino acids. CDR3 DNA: TGCGCCAGCAGCTTGGCCCGGACAGGGACCTATGGCTACACCTTC. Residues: CASSLARTGTYGYTF.

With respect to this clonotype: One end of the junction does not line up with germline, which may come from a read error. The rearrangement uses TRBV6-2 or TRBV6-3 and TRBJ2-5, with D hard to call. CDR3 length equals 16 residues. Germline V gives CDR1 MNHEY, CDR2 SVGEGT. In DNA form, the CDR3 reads TGTGCCAGCAGTTACTCCCTCGGGCAGCTACAAGAGATCCAGTACTTC. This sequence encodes CASSYSLGQLQEIQYF.

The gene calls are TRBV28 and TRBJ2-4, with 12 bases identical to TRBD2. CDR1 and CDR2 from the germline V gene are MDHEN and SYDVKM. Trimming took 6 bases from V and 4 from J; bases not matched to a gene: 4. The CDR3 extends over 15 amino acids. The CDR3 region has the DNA TGTGCCAGCAGCTCTGGACTAGCGGGGAAAAACATTCAGTACTTC. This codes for CASSSGLAGKNIQYF.

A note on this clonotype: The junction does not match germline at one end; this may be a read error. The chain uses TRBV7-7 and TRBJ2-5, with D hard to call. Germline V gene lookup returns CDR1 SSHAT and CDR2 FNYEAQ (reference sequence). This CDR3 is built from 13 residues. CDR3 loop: CASSAEVQAQQYF. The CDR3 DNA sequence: TGTGCTAGCAGCGCAGAGGTCCAGGCCCAGCAGTACTTC.

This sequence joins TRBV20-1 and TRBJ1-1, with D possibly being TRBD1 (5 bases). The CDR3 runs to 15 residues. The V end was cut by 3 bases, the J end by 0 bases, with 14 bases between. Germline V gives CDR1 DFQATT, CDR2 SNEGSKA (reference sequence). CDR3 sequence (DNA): TGCAGTGCTAGTCGAACAGGACCCATGAACACTGAAGCTTTCTTT. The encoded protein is CSASRTGPMNTEAFF.

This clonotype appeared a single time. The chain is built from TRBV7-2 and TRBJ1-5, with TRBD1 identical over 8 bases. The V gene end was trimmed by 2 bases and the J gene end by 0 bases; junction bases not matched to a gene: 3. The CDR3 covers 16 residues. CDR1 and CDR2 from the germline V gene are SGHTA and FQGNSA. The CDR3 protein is CASSLRQGYSNQPQHF. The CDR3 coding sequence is TGTGCCAGCAGCTTACGACAGGGGTATAGCAATCAGCCCCAGCATTTT.

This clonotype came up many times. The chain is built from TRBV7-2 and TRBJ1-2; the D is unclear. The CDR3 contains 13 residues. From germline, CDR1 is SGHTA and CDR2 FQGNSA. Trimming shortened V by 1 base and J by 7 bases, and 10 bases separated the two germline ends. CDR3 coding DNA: TGTGCCAGCAGCTTAGTGGGGTCTCGTGGCTACACCTTC. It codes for CASSLVGSRGYTF.

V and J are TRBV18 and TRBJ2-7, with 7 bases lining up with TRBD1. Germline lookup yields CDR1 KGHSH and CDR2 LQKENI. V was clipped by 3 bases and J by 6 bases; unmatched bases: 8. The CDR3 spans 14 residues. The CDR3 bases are TGTGCCAGCTCACCCATTGACAGGGCGGGCGAGCAGTACTTC. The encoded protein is CASSPIDRAGEQYF.

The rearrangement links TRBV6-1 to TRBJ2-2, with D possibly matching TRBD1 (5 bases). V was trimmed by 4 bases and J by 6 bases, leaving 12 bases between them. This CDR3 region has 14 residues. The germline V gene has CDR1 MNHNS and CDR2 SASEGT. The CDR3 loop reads CASSGQGTAGELFF. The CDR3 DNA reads TGTGCCAGCAGTGGCCAGGGAACGGCCGGGGAGCTGTTTTTT.

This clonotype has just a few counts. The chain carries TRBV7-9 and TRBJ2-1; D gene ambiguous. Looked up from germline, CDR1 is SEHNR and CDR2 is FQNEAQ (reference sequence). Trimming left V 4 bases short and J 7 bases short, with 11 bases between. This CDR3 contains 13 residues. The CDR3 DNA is TGTGCCAGCAGCTCCCCCTTGGGTAATGAGCAGTTCTTC. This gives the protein CASSSPLGNEQFF. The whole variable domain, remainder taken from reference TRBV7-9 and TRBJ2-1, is DTGVSQNPRHKITKRGQNVTFRCDPISEHNRLYWYRQTLGQGPEFLTYFQNEAQLEKSRLLSDRFSAERPKGSFSTLEIQRTEQGDSAMYLCASSSPLGNEQFFGPGTRLTVL.

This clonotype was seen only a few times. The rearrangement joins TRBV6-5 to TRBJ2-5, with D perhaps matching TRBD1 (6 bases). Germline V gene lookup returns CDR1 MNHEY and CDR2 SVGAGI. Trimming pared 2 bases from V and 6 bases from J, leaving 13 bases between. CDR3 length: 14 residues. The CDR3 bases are TGTGCCAGCAGTTACGGGGGCCTCGTGAAGACCCAGTACTTC. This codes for CASSYGGLVKTQYF.

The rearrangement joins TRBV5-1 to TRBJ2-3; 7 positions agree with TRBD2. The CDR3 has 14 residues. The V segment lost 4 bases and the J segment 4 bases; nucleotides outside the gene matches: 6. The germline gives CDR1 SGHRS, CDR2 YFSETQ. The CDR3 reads CASSKDGGSDTQYF. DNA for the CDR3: TGCGCCAGCAGCAAGGACGGGGGGTCAGATACGCAGTATTTT.

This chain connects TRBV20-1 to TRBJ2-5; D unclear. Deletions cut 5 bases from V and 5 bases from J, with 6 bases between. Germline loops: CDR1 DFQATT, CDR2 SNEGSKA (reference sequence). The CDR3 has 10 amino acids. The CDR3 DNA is TGCAGTGCTTGGGTGGAGACCCAGTACTTC. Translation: CSAWVETQYF.

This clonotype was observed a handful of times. CDR3 sequence reads: CASSPVGASDTQYF. The CDR3 nucleotides are TGTGCCAGCTCACCAGTCGGGGCGTCGGATACGCAGTATTTT. The rearrangement links TRBV18 to TRBJ2-3; either TRBD1 or TRBD2 may supply D (5 bases each). The CDR3 is 14 residues long. CDR1 is KGHSH, CDR2 LQKENI, per germline. V was trimmed by 2 bases and J by 6 bases, leaving 12 bases between them.

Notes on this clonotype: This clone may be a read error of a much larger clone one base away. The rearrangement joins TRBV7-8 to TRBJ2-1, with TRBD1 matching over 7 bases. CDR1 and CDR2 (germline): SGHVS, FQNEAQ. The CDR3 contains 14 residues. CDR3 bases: TGTGCCAGCAGCTTAGGACAGGGTTACAGTGAGCAGTTCTTC. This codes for CASSLGQGYSEQFF.